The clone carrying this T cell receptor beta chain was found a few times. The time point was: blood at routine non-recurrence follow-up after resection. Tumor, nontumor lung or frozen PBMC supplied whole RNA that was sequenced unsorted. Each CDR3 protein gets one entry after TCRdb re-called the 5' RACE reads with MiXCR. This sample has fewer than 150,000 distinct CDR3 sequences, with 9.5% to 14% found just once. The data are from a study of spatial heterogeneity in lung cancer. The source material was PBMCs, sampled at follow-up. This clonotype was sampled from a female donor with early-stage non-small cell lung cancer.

The chain's CDR3 is CASSIWGTGADQPQHF. The DNA for the CDR3 is TGTGCCAGCAGTATTTGGGGGACAGGGGCGGATCAGCCCCAGCATTTT. This sequence joins TRBV28 and TRBJ1-5; 10 bases match TRBD1. The CDR3 extends over 16 amino acids. Germline V CDR1 and CDR2: MDHEN, SYDVKM. Trimming took 5 bases from V and 5 from J; bases not matched to a gene: 9.